This T cell receptor (beta chain) was sequenced for a study of T-cell reconstitution after alpha-beta-depleted transplantation in children. During its preparation, the TCRbeta library received unique molecular identifiers. TCRdb passed the PCR reads through MiXCR, listing each CDR3 protein once. Here the sample spans roughly 350,000 distinct CDR3 sequences, around 15% being singletons. Turning to this clonotype: Antigen unknown.

Whole-study results and caveats: It was newly produced T cells that mostly accounted for T-cell counts and diversity one year after transplant.

Germline assignment: CDR1 SGHTA and CDR2 FQGNSA. The V end lost 1 base, the J end lost 3 bases, and 16 bases lay between the germline ends. The CDR3 contains 16 residues. The sequences come from PBMCs, mostly from graft donor cells, collected 360 days after TCRalphabeta/CD19-depleted stem cell transplant. The sequence was obtained from a male patient aged 2-9 years who had a stem cell transplant for acute lymphoblastic leukemia, so the T cells may come from the graft donor. The chain links TRBV7-2 to TRBJ2-7, with D possibly matching TRBD1 (6 bases). The CDR3 is CASSLGPAGAGYEQYF. DNA for the CDR3: TGTGCCAGCAGCTTAGGCCCTGCAGGGGCGGGCTACGAGCAGTACTTC.